Each of the 17 T cell receptor beta chains below was sequenced from the same sample in a study of T-cell reconstitution after alpha-beta-depleted transplantation in children. Preparation of the TCRbeta library was carried out with unique molecular identifiers. TCRdb re-derived calls from the PCR reads in MiXCR, one entry per CDR3 protein. The top ten hold approximately 17% of the sample, which has 55,000 to 90,000 distinct CDR3 sequences, 4.9% seen once. This sample comprised PBMCs, mostly from graft donor cells, obtained 180 days after TCRalphabeta/CD19-depleted stem cell transplant. Receptor source: a boy in the first two years of life who had a stem cell transplant for acute myeloid leukemia, so the T cells may come from the graft donor.

This clonotype has ten or more counts. V gene TRBV5-1 combines with J gene TRBJ2-7; 7 bases map to TRBD2. Germline CDR1 and CDR2: SGHRS and YFSETQ. CDR3 length equals 15 residues. V dropped 0 bases and J dropped 6; count of bases not matched to a gene: 9. The DNA for the CDR3 is TGCGCCAGCAGCTTGGTGGGGCTAGCGGATTCCGAGCAGTACGTC. This gives the protein CASSLVGLADSEQYV.

Ten or more counts support this clonotype. CDR3 sequence: CASSFETTYNEQFF. The DNA for the CDR3 is TGTGCCAGCAGTTTCGAGACAACATACAATGAGCAGTTCTTC. The rearrangement links TRBV12-3 or TRBV12-4 to TRBJ2-1, with unresolved D. This CDR3 is built from 14 residues. V was pared by 3 bases and J by 4 bases, with 10 bases between.

This clonotype was observed a few times. A much larger clone differs from this one at a single base, so this may be a read error. J is TRBJ1-1 and V is TRBV5-1; TRBD1 aligns across 9 bases. Per germline, CDR1 SGHRS and CDR2 YFSETQ. The V segment lost 3 bases and the J segment 8 bases; nucleotides outside the gene matches: 5. The CDR3 spans 13 residues. As DNA, the CDR3 is TGCGCCAGCAGCTCGACAGGGGGGGGAGAAGCTTTCTTT. Translated: CASSSTGGGEAFF.

This clonotype has ten or more counts. The chain employs TRBV27 and TRBJ1-1, with no clear D. The CDR3 has 14 residues. V was clipped by 0 bases and J by 2 bases, with 7 bases between them. Germline assignment: CDR1 MNHEY and CDR2 SMNVEV (reference sequence). The DNA of the CDR3 is TGTGCCAGCAGTTTATCCGGAATCAACACTGAAGCTTTCTTT. Its protein product is CASSLSGINTEAFF.

The sample holds many counts of this clonotype. V usage is TRBV20-1 and J usage is TRBJ2-6; D gene ambiguous. Looked up from germline, CDR1 is DFQATT and CDR2 is SNEGSKA (reference sequence). The CDR3 is made up of 20 amino acids. V lost 0 bases to trimming and J lost 3 bases, with 24 bases between them. The CDR3, as DNA: TGCAGTGCTAGAGAGGATACTAAGGGTCATCGGGTAGATGGGGCCAACGTCCTGACTTTC. Its translation is CSAREDTKGHRVDGANVLTF.

Only a few counts were recorded for this clonotype. The chain uses TRBV19 and TRBJ2-1, with D perhaps TRBD1 (6 bases). CDR1 is LNHDA, CDR2 SQIVND, per germline (reference sequence). The CDR3 loop spans 15 amino acids. Trimming took off 5 bases at V and 1 base at J, with 12 bases between the two ends. CDR3 loop: CASSVQGYSYNEQFF. In nucleotides, the CDR3 is TGTGCCAGTAGTGTACAGGGTTATTCCTACAATGAGCAGTTCTTC.

In its sample, this clonotype was seen many times. This chain links TRBV20-1 with TRBJ2-4; D unclear. Germline-derived CDR1 and CDR2 are DFQATT and SNEGSKA (reference sequence). Between the trimmed V and J ends, which lost 3 bases and 7 bases, there was a span of 16 bases. The CDR3 is 14 amino acids. CDR3 amino acids: CSASLSGDSNIQYF. The CDR3 DNA reads TGCAGTGCTAGTCTTTCTGGGGATTCGAACATTCAGTACTTC.

Ten or more counts support this clonotype. V usage is TRBV7-2 and J usage is TRBJ2-5; TRBD1 or TRBD2 may be the D gene (6 bases each). The ends were cut back, 6 bases at V and 2 bases at J, with 13 bases in the middle. The CDR3 sequence is 14 residues long. Germline V gene sequence: CDR1 SGHTA, CDR2 FQGNSA. The CDR3 loop reads CASRTRGLQETQYF. In DNA form, the CDR3 reads TGTGCCAGCAGGACTAGGGGGTTACAAGAGACCCAGTACTTC.

At least ten counts were recorded for this clonotype. In DNA form, the CDR3 reads TGTGCCAGCTCCGCCGGGGCCGGGGGCGAGCAGTACGTC. Its protein product is CASSAGAGGEQYV. V and J are TRBV18 and TRBJ2-7; the D gene is possibly TRBD2 (6 bases). From germline, CDR1 is KGHSH and CDR2 LQKENI. Trimming shortened V by 6 bases and J by 6 bases, and 15 bases separated the two germline ends. The CDR3 consists of 13 residues.

This clonotype was seen ten or more times. This chain uses TRBV10-3 with TRBJ1-1; D call uncertain. CDR3 length: 14 residues. V gave up 8 bases and J gave up 0 bases, with 13 bases separating them. Germline V lookup: CDR1 ENHRY, CDR2 SYGVKD. The CDR3: CAIGGERMNTEAFF. The CDR3 region has the DNA TGTGCCATCGGCGGGGAACGGATGAACACTGAAGCTTTCTTT.

This clonotype was detected many times. This sequence joins TRBV5-1 and TRBJ2-7; 10 nucleotides match TRBD1. This CDR3 is built from 14 residues. The germline V gene encodes CDR1 SGHRS and CDR2 YFSETQ. J gave up 5 bases and V 4 bases, and 6 bases lay outside the gene matches. The CDR3 nucleotides are TGCGCCAGCAGCCCGGGGACAGGGGCCCACGAGCAGTACTTC. This encodes CASSPGTGAHEQYF.

This clonotype was picked up many times. CDR3 bases: TGTGCCACCAGTGATCCGGGAGGAGAGAACACCGGGGAGCTGTTTTTT. This encodes CATSDPGGENTGELFF. The chain employs TRBV24-1 and TRBJ2-2, with 7 positions matching TRBD2. Germline values: CDR1 KGHDR, CDR2 SFDVKD. This CDR3 comprises 16 residues. The ends lost 3 bases at V and 1 base at J; junction bases unmatched: 4.

This clonotype was observed at least ten times. This chain links TRBV18 with TRBJ2-7; TRBD1 agrees at 8 bases. V gave up 0 bases and J gave up 5 bases; unmatched junction bases: 9. Germline assignment: CDR1 KGHSH and CDR2 LQKENI. This CDR3 has 16 residues. CDR3 sequence (DNA): TGTGCCAGCTCACCACCCTCGGCCAGGGGGCTGAACGAGCAGTACGTC. Its translation: CASSPPSARGLNEQYV.

This clonotype was found many times. Written as DNA, the CDR3 is TGTGCCAGCAGCCACCCGGGACTAGCGGGGTCGGGGACACCTGACAATGAGCAGTTCTTC. Amino acid sequence: CASSHPGLAGSGTPDNEQFF. The V call is TRBV14, the J call TRBJ2-1, with TRBD2 matching over 13 bases. Germline CDR1 is SGHDN and CDR2 is FVKESK. The trim removed 3 bases at V and 5 bases at J, leaving 16 bases unmatched. The CDR3 is made up of 20 amino acids.

J is TRBJ2-1 and V is TRBV3-1; the D gene could be TRBD1 or TRBD2 (6 bases each). The CDR3 loop spans 19 amino acids. The V and J ends lost 11 bases and 4 bases respectively, with 33 bases between them. Germline V lookup: CDR1 LGHDT, CDR2 YNNKEL (reference sequence). This chain's CDR3 is CASSQRAPGAWVQYNEQFF. The CDR3 nucleotides are TGTGCCTCCTCCCAGCGGGCCCCGGGGGCCTGGGTCCAATACAATGAGCAGTTCTTC.

This clonotype was seen ten or more times. V and J are TRBV27 and TRBJ2-3; D gene unclear. Between the trimmed V and J ends, which lost 1 base and 2 bases, there was a span of 4 bases. Germline V gives CDR1 MNHEY, CDR2 SMNVEV (reference sequence). CDR3 length: 13 residues. This CDR3 is CASSLWVTDTQYF. The CDR3 region has the DNA TGTGCCAGCAGTTTATGGGTCACAGATACGCAGTATTTT.

This clonotype appeared many times. The CDR3 sequence is CSRQGLGGYTF. The CDR3 DNA reads TGCAGCCGACAGGGGTTGGGAGGCTACACCTTC. V usage is TRBV20-1 and J usage is TRBJ1-2; the match to TRBD1 covers 8 bases. The CDR3 extends over 11 amino acids. CDR1 and CDR2 from the germline V gene are DFQATT and SNEGSKA (reference sequence).